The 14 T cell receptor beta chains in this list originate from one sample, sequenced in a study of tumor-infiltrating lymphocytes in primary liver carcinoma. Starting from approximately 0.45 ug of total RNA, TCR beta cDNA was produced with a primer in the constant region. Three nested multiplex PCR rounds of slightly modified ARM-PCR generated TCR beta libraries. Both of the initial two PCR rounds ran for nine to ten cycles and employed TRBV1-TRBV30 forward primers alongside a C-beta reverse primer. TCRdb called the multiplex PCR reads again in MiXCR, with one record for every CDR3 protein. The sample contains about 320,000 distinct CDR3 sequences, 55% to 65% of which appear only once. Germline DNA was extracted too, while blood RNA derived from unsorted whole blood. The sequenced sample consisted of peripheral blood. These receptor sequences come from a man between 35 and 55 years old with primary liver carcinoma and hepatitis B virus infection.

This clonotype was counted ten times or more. The CDR3 DNA sequence: TGTGCCAGCAGCTTAGATCCTACGGGCGTCACTGAAGCTTTCTTT. Residues: CASSLDPTGVTEAFF. The chain joins TRBV11-3 to TRBJ1-1; no definite D call. From germline, CDR1 is SGHNT and CDR2 YENEEA. The CDR3 contains 15 residues. Trimming left V 0 bases short and J 4 bases short, with 12 bases between. The variable domain in full, completed from reference TRBV11-3 and TRBJ1-1, reads EAGVVQSPRYKIIEKKQPVAFWCNPISGHNTLYWYLQNLGQGPELLIRYENEEAVDDSQLPKDRFSAERLKGVDSTLKIQPAELGDSAVYLCASSLDPTGVTEAFFGQGTRLTVV.

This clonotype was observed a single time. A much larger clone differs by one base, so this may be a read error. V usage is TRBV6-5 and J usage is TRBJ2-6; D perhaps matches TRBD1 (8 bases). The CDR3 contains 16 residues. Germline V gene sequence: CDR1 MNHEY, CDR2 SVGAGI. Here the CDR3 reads CASSRQGRAGANILTF. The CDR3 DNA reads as TGTGCCAGCAGTAGACAGGGGAGGGCTGGGGCCAACATCCTGACTTTC.

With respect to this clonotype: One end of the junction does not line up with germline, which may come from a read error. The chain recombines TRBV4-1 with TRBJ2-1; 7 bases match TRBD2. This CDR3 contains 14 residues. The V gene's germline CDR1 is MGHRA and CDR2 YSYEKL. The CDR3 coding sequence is TGTGCCGGCAGCCAAGGGGCGGGAGAAACGCGACAGTTCTTC. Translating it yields CAGSQGAGETRQFF.

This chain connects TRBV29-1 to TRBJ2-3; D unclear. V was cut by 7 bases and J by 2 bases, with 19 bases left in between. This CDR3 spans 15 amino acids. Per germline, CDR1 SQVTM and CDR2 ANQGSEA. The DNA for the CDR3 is TGCAGCGCCTCTACCATGGCGAGGAACACAGATACGCAGTATTTT. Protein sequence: CSASTMARNTDTQYF.

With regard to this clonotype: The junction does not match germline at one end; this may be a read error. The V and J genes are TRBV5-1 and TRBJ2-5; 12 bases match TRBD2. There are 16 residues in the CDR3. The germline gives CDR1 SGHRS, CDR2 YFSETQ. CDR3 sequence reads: CTSSWGGLAGKETQYF. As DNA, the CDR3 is TGCACCAGCAGCTGGGGCGGACTAGCGGGAAAAGAGACCCAGTATTTC.

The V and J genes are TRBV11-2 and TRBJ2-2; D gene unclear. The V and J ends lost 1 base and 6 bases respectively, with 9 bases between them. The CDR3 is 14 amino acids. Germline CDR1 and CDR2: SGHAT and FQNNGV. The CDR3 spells CASSLATYAGELFF. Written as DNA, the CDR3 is TGTGCCAGCAGCTTAGCAACATACGCCGGGGAGCTGTTTTTT.

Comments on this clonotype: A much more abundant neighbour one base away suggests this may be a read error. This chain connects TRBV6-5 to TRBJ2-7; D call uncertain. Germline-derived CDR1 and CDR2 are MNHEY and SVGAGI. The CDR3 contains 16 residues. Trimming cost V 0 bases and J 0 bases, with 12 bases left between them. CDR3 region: CASSYSTRVASYEQYF. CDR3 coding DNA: TGTGCCAGCAGTTACTCCACAAGGGTCGCCTCCTACGAGCAGTACTTC.

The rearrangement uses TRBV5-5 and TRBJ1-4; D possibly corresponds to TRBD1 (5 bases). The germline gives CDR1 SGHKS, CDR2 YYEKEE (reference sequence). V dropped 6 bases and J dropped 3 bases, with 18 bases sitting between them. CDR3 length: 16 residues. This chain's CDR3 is CASISEGRVANEKLFF. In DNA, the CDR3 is TGTGCCAGCATCTCTGAGGGACGAGTCGCTAATGAAAAACTGTTTTTT.

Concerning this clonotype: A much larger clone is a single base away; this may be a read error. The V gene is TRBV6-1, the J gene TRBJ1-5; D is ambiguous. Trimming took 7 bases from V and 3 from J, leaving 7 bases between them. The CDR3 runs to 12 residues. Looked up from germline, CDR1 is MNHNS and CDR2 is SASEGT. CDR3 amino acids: CASIGPNQPQHF. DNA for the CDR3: TGTGCCAGCATCGGACCCAATCAGCCCCAGCATTTT.

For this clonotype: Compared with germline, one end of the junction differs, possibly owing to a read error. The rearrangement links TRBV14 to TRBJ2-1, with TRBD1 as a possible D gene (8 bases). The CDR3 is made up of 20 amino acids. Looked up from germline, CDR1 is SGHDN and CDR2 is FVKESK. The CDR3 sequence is CASSPPWTGKGGSAYKEQFF. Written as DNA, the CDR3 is TGTGCCAGCAGCCCACCCTGGACAGGGAAGGGCGGGAGTGCCTACAAAGAGCAGTTCTTC. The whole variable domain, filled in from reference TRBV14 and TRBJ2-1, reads EAGVTQFPSHSVIEKGQTVTLRCDPISGHDNLYWYRRVMGKEIKFLLHFVKESKQDESGMPNNRFLAERTGGTYSTLKVQPAELEDSGVYFCASSPPWTGKGGSAYKEQFFGPGTRLTVL.

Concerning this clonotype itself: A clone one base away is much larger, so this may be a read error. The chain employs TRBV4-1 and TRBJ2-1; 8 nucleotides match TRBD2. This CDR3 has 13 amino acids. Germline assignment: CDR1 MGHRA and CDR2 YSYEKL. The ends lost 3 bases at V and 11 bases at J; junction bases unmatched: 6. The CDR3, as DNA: TGCGCCAGCAGCCAGGGGCGGGAGGATAAGCAGTTCTTC. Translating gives CASSQGREDKQFF.

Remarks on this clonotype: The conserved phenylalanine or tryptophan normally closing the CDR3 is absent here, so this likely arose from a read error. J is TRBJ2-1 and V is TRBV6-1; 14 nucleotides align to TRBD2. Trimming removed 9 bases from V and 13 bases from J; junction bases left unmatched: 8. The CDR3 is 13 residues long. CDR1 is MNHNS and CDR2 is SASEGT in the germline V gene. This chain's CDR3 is CASTMTSGRAQFY. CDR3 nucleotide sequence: TGTGCCAGTACCATGACTAGCGGGAGGGCCCAGTTCTAC.

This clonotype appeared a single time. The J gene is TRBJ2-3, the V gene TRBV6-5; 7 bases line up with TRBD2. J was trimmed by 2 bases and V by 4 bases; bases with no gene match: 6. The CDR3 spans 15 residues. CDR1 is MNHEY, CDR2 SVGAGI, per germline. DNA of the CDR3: TGTGCCAGCAGTTCCCCAAGCGGGATCACAGATACGCAGTATTTT. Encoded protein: CASSSPSGITDTQYF.

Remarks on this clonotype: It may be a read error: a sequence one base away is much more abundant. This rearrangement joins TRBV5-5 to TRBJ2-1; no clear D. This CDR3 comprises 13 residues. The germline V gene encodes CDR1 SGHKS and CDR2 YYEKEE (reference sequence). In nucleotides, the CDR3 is TGTGTCAGCAGCTTGGGAATTTTCAATGAGCAGTTCTTC. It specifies CVSSLGIFNEQFF.